The 18 T cell receptor beta chains below all came from one sample that was sequenced in a study of blood T cell repertoires in COVID-19. Repertoires were generated with immunoSEQ multiplex PCR, while TCRdb's copy carries only in-frame clones and drops some. The sample includes about 370,000 clones, roughly nine tenths of them seen just once. Sequencing was performed on peripheral blood. All receptors derive from a woman aged 25 to 39 with COVID-19, enrolled during active disease.

The gene calls are TRBV18 and TRBJ2-1; maybe TRBD1 (6 bases). The ends were cut back, 0 bases at V and 0 bases at J, with 12 bases in the middle. The CDR3 totals 17 residues. Germline CDR1 is KGHSH and CDR2 is LQKENI. This chain's CDR3 is CASSPPGQSSSYNEQFF. The CDR3, as DNA: TGTGCCAGCTCACCACCGGGACAATCGAGCTCCTACAATGAGCAGTTCTTC.

The chain combines TRBV6-5 with TRBJ2-1; 13 bases fit TRBD2. The ends lost 6 bases at V and 12 bases at J; junction bases unmatched: 8. The germline V gene has CDR1 MNHEY and CDR2 SVGAGI. CDR3 length: 14 amino acids. CDR3 bases: TGTGCCAGCAGACACCCGGGACTAGCGGGGACGCAGTTCTTC. Translating gives CASRHPGLAGTQFF.

The CDR3 coding sequence is TGTGCCAGCAGCTTGACTAGCGGGGGGGCAGATACGCAGTATTTT. Translation gives CASSLTSGGADTQYF. V usage is TRBV7-2 and J usage is TRBJ2-3; 14 positions agree with TRBD2. Germline V lookup: CDR1 SGHTA, CDR2 FQGNSA. This CDR3 is 15 amino acids long. V trimming: 3 bases; J trimming: 4 bases; junction bases outside the gene matches: 0. Full variable domain (remainder filled in from reference TRBV7-2 and TRBJ2-3): GAGVSQSPSNKVTEKGKDVELRCDPISGHTALYWYRQSLGQGLEFLIYFQGNSAPDKSGLPSDRFSAERTGGSVSTLTIQRTQQEDSAVYLCASSLTSGGADTQYFGPGTRLTVL.

This clone was detected only once. V and J are TRBV6-2 or TRBV6-3 and TRBJ2-3; TRBD2 matches 13 bases. V shed 5 bases and J 3 bases; nucleotides not matched to a gene: 11. Germline V gene sequence: CDR1 MNHEY, CDR2 SVGEGT. This CDR3 has 18 amino acids. The CDR3 spells CASSPGTSGKRRTDTQYF. CDR3 bases: TGTGCCAGCAGTCCCGGGACTAGCGGGAAAAGGAGGACAGATACGCAGTATTTT.

The J gene is TRBJ2-3, the V gene TRBV6-2 or TRBV6-3; 13 bases map to TRBD2. The V gene end was trimmed by 5 bases and the J gene end by 5 bases; junction bases not matched to a gene: 4. The CDR3 extends over 15 amino acids. The germline CDR1 and CDR2 sequences are MNHEY and SVGEGT. As DNA, the CDR3 is TGTGCCAGCAGTCAGTGGACTAGCGGGGGAGATACGCAGTATTTT. It translates to CASSQWTSGGDTQYF.

V is TRBV2 and J is TRBJ2-1; 10 bases agree with TRBD1. The CDR3 sequence is 16 residues long. Germline trimming cut 3 bases from V and 6 bases from J; bases unmatched to any gene: 8. Per the germline V gene, CDR1 is SNHLY and CDR2 is FYNNEI. DNA of the CDR3: TGTGCCAGCAGTGACCCGGGACAGGGGTATTTCAATGAGCAGTTCTTC. Amino acids: CASSDPGQGYFNEQFF.

This clone was seen more than once but under ten times. J is TRBJ1-5 and V is TRBV5-1; 9 bases line up with TRBD1. The V gene's germline CDR1 is SGHRS and CDR2 YFSETQ. The CDR3 contains 15 residues. V shed 4 bases, J shed 5 bases, and the junction held 7 bases outside the gene matches. The CDR3 sequence: CASSPGQGGDQPQHF. DNA for the CDR3: TGCGCCAGCAGCCCGGGACAGGGAGGAGATCAGCCCCAGCATTTT.

The CDR3 coding sequence is TGCGCCAGCAGCCAAGATAGCGGGTACTCCTACAATGAGCAGTTCTTC. Translation: CASSQDSGYSYNEQFF. The V and J genes are TRBV4-3 and TRBJ2-1; 7 bases are shared with TRBD2. This CDR3 contains 16 residues. V lost 0 bases to trimming and J lost 0 bases; unmatched junction nucleotides: 2. Germline V CDR1 and CDR2: LGHNA, YSLEER.

The J gene is TRBJ2-7, the V gene TRBV19, with unresolved D. This CDR3 region has 13 residues. Deletions cut 3 bases from V and 6 bases from J, with 12 bases between. Germline lookup yields CDR1 LNHDA and CDR2 SQIVND (reference sequence). CDR3 protein: CASSMLAPSEQYV. The CDR3 DNA reads as TGTGCCAGTAGTATGTTAGCCCCCAGCGAGCAGTACGTC.

This clone appeared a single time. The rearrangement uses TRBV28 and TRBJ1-2; 8 nucleotides agree with TRBD1. The CDR3 has 13 residues. J was trimmed by 5 bases and V by 3 bases; bases with no gene match: 2. In germline, CDR1 is MDHEN, CDR2 SYDVKM. The CDR3 bases are TGTGCCAGCAGTTTTGGACAGGGTTATGGCTACACCTTC. This sequence encodes CASSFGQGYGYTF.

The chain is built from TRBV7-8 and TRBJ2-1; no clear D gene. Germline V gives CDR1 SGHVS, CDR2 FQNEAQ. This CDR3 is built from 11 residues. Trimming pared 5 bases from V and 12 bases from J, leaving 11 bases between. Here the CDR3 reads CASSPGVGQFF. The CDR3 DNA follows: TGTGCCAGCAGCCCCGGAGTCGGGCAGTTCTTC. Together with reference TRBV7-8 and TRBJ2-1, the CDR3 gives the full variable domain: GAGVSQSPRYKVAKRGQDVALRCDPISGHVSLFWYQQALGQGPEFLTYFQNEAQLDKSGLPSDRFFAERPEGSVSTLKIQRTQQEDSAVYLCASSPGVGQFFGPGTRLTVL.

The rearrangement uses TRBV19 and TRBJ2-7, with D possibly being TRBD2 (5 bases). Trimming cost V 7 bases and J 5 bases, with 15 bases left between them. The CDR3 extends over 13 amino acids. The germline CDR1 and CDR2 sequences are LNHDA and SQIVND (reference sequence). In nucleotides, the CDR3 is TGTGCCAGTATTGGGGTTCAGAGGGACGAGCAGTACGTC. This encodes CASIGVQRDEQYV.

The rearrangement links TRBV11-2 to TRBJ2-5; TRBD2 might be the D (6 bases). CDR3 size: 13 residues. V shed 3 bases and J shed 5 bases, with 10 bases lying between them. The germline gives CDR1 SGHAT, CDR2 FQNNGV. CDR3 DNA: TGTGCCAGCAGCTTGGAGGGCCGGGAGACCCAGTACTTC. It translates to CASSLEGRETQYF.

This CDR3 reads CASSRTEAYEQYF. The CDR3 nucleotides read TGTGCCAGCTCAAGAACTGAAGCCTACGAGCAGTACTTC. The chain recombines TRBV2 with TRBJ2-7; D not certain. CDR3 length: 13 residues. The germline gives CDR1 SNHLY, CDR2 FYNNEI. V was trimmed by 8 bases and J by 2 bases, leaving 13 bases between them.

This chain links TRBV29-1 with TRBJ2-2; the match to TRBD2 covers 11 bases. CDR3 length equals 15 residues. Trimming removed 7 bases from V and 1 base from J; junction bases left unmatched: 5. CDR1 SQVTM and CDR2 ANQGSEA come from the germline V gene. The CDR3, as DNA: TGCAGCGCTATGGGACTAGCGGAGAACACCGGGGAGCTGTTTTTT. It yields the protein CSAMGLAENTGELFF.

J is TRBJ1-4 and V is TRBV28; D is undetermined. Germline CDR1 MDHEN, CDR2 SYDVKM. This CDR3 has 10 residues. V was cut by 6 bases and J by 15 bases, with 11 bases left in between. Written as DNA, the CDR3 is TGTGCCAGCAGCGAGGAACTGATGTTTTTT. Its protein is CASSEELMFF. Filled out from reference TRBV28 and TRBJ1-4, the complete variable domain reads DVKVTQSSRYLVKRTGEKVFLECVQDMDHENMFWYRQDPGLGLRLIYFSYDVKMKEKGDIPEGYSVSREKKERFSLILESASTNQTSMYLCASSEELMFFGSGTQLSVL.

The CDR3: CASSSGLGAGTEAFF. The DNA of the CDR3 is TGTGCCAGCAGCTCGGGTTTGGGGGCAGGCACTGAAGCTTTCTTT. The chain combines TRBV5-6 with TRBJ1-1; perhaps TRBD1 as D (6 bases). With 3 bases removed from V and 4 bases from J, the gap between germline ends came to 16 bases. The CDR3 runs to 15 residues. Germline V CDR1 and CDR2: SGHDT, YYEEEE.

V and J are TRBV2 and TRBJ2-3; a possible D gene is TRBD1 (6 bases). The V end was cut by 6 bases, the J end by 0 bases, with 13 bases between. From germline, CDR1 is SNHLY and CDR2 FYNNEI. The CDR3 loop spans 15 amino acids. The CDR3 coding sequence is TGTGCCAGCAGCCCTGACAGGTCCAGCACAGATACGCAGTATTTT. It specifies CASSPDRSSTDTQYF.